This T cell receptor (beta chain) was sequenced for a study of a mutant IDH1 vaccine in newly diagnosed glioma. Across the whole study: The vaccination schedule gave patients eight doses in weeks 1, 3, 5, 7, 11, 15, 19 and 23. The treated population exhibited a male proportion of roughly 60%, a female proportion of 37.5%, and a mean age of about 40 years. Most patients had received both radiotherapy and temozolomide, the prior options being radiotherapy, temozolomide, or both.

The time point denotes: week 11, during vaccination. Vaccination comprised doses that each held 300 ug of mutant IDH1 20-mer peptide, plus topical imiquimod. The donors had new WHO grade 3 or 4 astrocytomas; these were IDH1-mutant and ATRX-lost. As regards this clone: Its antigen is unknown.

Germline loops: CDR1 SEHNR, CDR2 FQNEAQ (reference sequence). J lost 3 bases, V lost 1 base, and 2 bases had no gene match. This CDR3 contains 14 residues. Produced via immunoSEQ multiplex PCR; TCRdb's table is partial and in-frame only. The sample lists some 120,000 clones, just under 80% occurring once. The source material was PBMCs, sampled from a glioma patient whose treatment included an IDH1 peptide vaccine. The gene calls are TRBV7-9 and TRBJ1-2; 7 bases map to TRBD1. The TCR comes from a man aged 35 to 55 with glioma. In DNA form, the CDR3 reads TGTGCCAGCAGCTTAGACAGGGGAGACTATGGCTACACCTTC. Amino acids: CASSLDRGDYGYTF. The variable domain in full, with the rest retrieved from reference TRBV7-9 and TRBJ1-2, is DTGVSQNPRHKITKRGQNVTFRCDPISEHNRLYWYRQTLGQGPEFLTYFQNEAQLEKSRLLSDRFSAERPKGSFSTLEIQRTEQGDSAMYLCASSLDRGDYGYTFGSGTRLTVV.